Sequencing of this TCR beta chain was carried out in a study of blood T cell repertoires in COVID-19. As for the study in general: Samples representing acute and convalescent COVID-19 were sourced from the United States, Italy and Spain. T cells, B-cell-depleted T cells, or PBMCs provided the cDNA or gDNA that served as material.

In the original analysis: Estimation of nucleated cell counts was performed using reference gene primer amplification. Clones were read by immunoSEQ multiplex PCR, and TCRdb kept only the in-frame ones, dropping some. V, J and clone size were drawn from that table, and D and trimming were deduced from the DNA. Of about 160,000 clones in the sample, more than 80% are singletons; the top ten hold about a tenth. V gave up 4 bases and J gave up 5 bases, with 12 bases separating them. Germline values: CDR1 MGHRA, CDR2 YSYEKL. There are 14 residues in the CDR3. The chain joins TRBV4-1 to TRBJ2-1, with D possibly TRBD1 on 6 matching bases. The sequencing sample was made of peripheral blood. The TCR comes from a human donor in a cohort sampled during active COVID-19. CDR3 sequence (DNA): TGCGCCAGCAGCCTTGGGGGACACAACAATGAGCAGTTCTTC. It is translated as CASSLGGHNNEQFF.